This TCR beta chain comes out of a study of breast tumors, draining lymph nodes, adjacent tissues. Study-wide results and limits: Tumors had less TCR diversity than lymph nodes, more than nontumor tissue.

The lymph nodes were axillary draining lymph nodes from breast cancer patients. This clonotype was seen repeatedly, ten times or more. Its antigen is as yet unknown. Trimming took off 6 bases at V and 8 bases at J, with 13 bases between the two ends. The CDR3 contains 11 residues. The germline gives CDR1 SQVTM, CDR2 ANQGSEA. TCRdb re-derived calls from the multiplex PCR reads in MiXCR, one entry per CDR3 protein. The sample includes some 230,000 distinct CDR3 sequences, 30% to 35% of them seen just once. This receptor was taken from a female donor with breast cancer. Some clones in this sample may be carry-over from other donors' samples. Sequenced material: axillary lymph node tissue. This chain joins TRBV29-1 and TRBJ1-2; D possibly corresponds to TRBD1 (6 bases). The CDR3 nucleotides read TGCAGCGTCTTCAGGGGAAGCGGCTACACCTTC. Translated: CSVFRGSGYTF.